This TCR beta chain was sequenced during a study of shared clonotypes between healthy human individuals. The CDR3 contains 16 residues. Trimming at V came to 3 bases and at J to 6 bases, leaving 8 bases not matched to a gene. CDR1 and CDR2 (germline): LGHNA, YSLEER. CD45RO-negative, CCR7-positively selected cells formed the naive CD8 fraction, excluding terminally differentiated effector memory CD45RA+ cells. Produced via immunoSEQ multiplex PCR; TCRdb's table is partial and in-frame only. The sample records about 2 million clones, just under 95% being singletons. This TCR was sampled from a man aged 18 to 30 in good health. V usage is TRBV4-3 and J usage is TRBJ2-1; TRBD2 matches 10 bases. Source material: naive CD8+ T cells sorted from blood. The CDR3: CASSQFLAGVGNEQFF. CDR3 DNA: TGCGCCAGCAGCCAGTTTCTAGCGGGAGTAGGCAATGAGCAGTTCTTC.